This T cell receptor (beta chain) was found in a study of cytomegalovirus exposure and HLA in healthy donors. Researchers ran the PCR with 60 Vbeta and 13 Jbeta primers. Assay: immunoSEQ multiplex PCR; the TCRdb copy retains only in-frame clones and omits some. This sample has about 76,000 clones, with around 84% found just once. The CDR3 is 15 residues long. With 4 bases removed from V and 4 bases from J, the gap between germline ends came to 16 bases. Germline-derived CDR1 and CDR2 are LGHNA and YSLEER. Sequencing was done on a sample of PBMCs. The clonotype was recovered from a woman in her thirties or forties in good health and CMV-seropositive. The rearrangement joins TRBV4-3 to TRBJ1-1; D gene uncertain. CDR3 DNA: TGCGCCAGCAGCCTATATTCGACATTAGGCACTGAAGCTTTCTTT. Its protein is CASSLYSTLGTEAFF.